The rows below give T cell receptor beta chains drawn from one sample of a study of T-cell reconstitution after alpha-beta-depleted transplantation in children. TCRdb called the PCR reads again in MiXCR, with one record for every CDR3 protein. The sample includes approximately 520,000 distinct CDR3 sequences, approximately 32% seen only once; the top ten take 2% to 3%. Material: PBMCs from the stem cell graft donor, obtained from the stem cell graft. The receptor source for this set is a human donor who donated a stem cell graft to a child with aplastic anemia. CDR3s include the opening cysteine and the closing phenylalanine or tryptophan. A D gene is named only where the DNA matches it firmly. Clone size, where shown, is once, few, many, or a class for clones that have expanded.

cdr3_nt | cdr3_aa | clone_size | j_call | v_call | d_call
TGTGCCAGCAGTTTAGCGAAACCGTTTGCCCGGGGCACCGGGGAGCTGTTTTTT | CASSLAKPFARGTGELFF | NA | TRBJ2-2 | TRBV12-3/TRBV12-4 | NA
TGCGCCAGCAGTGATGCAGGGGGAGAATACGAGCAGTACTTC | CASSDAGGEYEQYF | few | TRBJ2-7 | TRBV10-2 | TRBD1
TGCAGCGTCGGAGGGGGTAGCGGCCTCCAAGAGACCCAGTACTTC | CSVGGGSGLQETQYF | NA | TRBJ2-5 | TRBV29-1 | NA
TGTGCCAGCAGTTTTGGTAGGGCGAACACTGAAGCTTTCTTT | CASSFGRANTEAFF | few | TRBJ1-1 | TRBV12-3/TRBV12-4 | NA
TGTGCCAGCAGTTTGGGACATAATAGCAATCAGCCCCAGCATTTT | CASSLGHNSNQPQHF | NA | TRBJ1-5 | TRBV28 | NA
TGTGCCAGCAGTTTGTGGGGGAATAATGAAAAACTGTTTTTT | CASSLWGNNEKLFF | NA | TRBJ1-4 | TRBV12-3/TRBV12-4 | NA
TGCAGCGCAAGGGAGTTCTACAATGAGCAGTTCTTC | CSAREFYNEQFF | few | TRBJ2-1 | TRBV20-1 | NA
TGCAGTGCTAGAGATGAGGCGGCCCCCGGGGAGCTGTTTTTT | CSARDEAAPGELFF | few | TRBJ2-2 | TRBV20-1 | NA
TGTGCCAGCAGGGGGGTCAGAAGCTCTGGAAACACCATATATTTT | CASRGVRSSGNTIYF | few | TRBJ1-3 | TRBV6-1 | NA
TGTGCCAGCAGTTACTTCCCCAGTAACTATGGCTACACCTTC | CASSYFPSNYGYTF | NA | TRBJ1-2 | TRBV6-5 | NA
TGTGCCAGCACATCAGGACGGCAGGATCAGCCCCAGCATTTT | CASTSGRQDQPQHF | few | TRBJ1-5 | TRBV12-3/TRBV12-4 | NA
TGTGCCAGCAGCGCTCTAAATTCACCCCTCCACTTT | CASSALNSPLHF | few | TRBJ1-6 | TRBV9 | NA
TGTGCCTGGAGTTATCAGGGAGGGGGCACTGAAGCTTTCTTT | CAWSYQGGGTEAFF | few | TRBJ1-1 | TRBV30 | NA
TGTGCCAGCAGCTTAGAAACAGGGGCCTATGGCTACACCTTC | CASSLETGAYGYTF | few | TRBJ1-2 | TRBV7-9 | TRBD1
TGTGCCAGTAGTCACCGGGACAGCTCCCCCTGGACCCAGTACTTC | CASSHRDSSPWTQYF | NA | TRBJ2-5 | TRBV19 | TRBD1
TGCAGTGCCAGACTACAGCGAGCTTTCTTT | CSARLQRAFF | few | TRBJ1-1 | TRBV20-1 | NA
TGTGCCAGCAGTGACGAAGGGACTCAGCCCCAGCATTTT | CASSDEGTQPQHF | NA | TRBJ1-5 | TRBV25-1 | NA
TGTGCCAGCTCACAATTCCGACGGGGTGACAATGAGCAGTTCTTC | CASSQFRRGDNEQFF | many | TRBJ2-1 | TRBV18 | NA
TGTGCCAGCAGACCAGGGGAGAACATCAATCAGCCCCAGCATTTT | CASRPGENINQPQHF | few | TRBJ1-5 | TRBV7-8 | NA
TGTGCCATCAGCTCAACAGGGGGTAGCAATGAGCAGTTCTTC | CAISSTGGSNEQFF | NA | TRBJ2-1 | TRBV10-3 | TRBD1
TGTGCCTGGAGCCCCGGGGCAGGGGACAATGAGCAGTTCTTC | CAWSPGAGDNEQFF | few | TRBJ2-1 | TRBV30 | NA
TGCGCCAGCAGCCCTGGACAGCTTGCCTACAATGAGCAGTTCTTC | CASSPGQLAYNEQFF | few | TRBJ2-1 | TRBV5-1 | NA
TGTGCCAGCAGCGGAAAAGCCGGACAGGGAGTTAGGACTGAAGCTTTCTTT | CASSGKAGQGVRTEAFF | few | TRBJ1-1 | TRBV9 | TRBD1
TGTGCCAGCAGTCACTTAACAGATACGCAGTATTTT | CASSHLTDTQYF | NA | TRBJ2-3 | TRBV6-2/TRBV6-3 | NA
TGCAGCGTAGAGTCTGGTAGCCTGATCCGAGAGACCCAGTACTTC | CSVESGSLIRETQYF | NA | TRBJ2-5 | TRBV29-1 | NA
TGTGCCAGCAGTTATGCCGGGAACACTGAAGCTTTCTTT | CASSYAGNTEAFF | NA | TRBJ1-1 | TRBV6-2/TRBV6-3 | NA
TGTGCCAGCAGTGGGACAGGGCCTAGGGGAGCTTTCTTT | CASSGTGPRGAFF | NA | TRBJ1-1 | TRBV28 | TRBD1
TGTGCCAGCAGCGGCGAGGGTTGGGACAGTCAACAGCCCCAGCATTTT | CASSGEGWDSQQPQHF | NA | TRBJ1-5 | TRBV5-5 | TRBD1
TGTGCCAGCGGGACGGTAAACTATGGCTACACCTTC | CASGTVNYGYTF | NA | TRBJ1-2 | TRBV27 | NA
TGTGCCAGCAGCTTGGAAGGCTATAGCAATCAGCCCCAGCATTTT | CASSLEGYSNQPQHF | many | TRBJ1-5 | TRBV5-6 | NA
TGTGCCACCAGCAGCCAGGGGACAGATACGCAGTATTTT | CATSSQGTDTQYF | few | TRBJ2-3 | TRBV15 | NA
TGCAGCGGGTTCGGACAGGGAACAGATACGCAGTATTTT | CSGFGQGTDTQYF | many | TRBJ2-3 | TRBV29-1 | TRBD1
TGTGCCAGCTCCCCCGGACTAGCGGGCCGGGGCGCAGATACGCAGTATTTT | CASSPGLAGRGADTQYF | few | TRBJ2-3 | TRBV18 | TRBD2
TGCAGTGCTAGAGACCTACAGAACATTCAGTACTTC | CSARDLQNIQYF | NA | TRBJ2-4 | TRBV20-1 | NA
TGTGCCAGCAGCTTTATCACAGCAGAAGCCTCTGCAACTAATGAAAAACTGTTTTTT | CASSFITAEASATNEKLFF | NA | TRBJ1-4 | TRBV5-4 | NA
TGTGCCAGCTCGGATGGCAGGGGGGTACGCAATCAGCCCCAGCATTTT | CASSDGRGVRNQPQHF | NA | TRBJ1-5 | TRBV18 | TRBD1
TGCGCCAGCAGCCAAGATTGGGGTGGCAATCAGCCCCAGCATTTT | CASSQDWGGNQPQHF | few | TRBJ1-5 | TRBV4-3 | NA
TGTGCCAGCAACCGACTAGCGGGAGAGAGTGAGCAGTTCTTC | CASNRLAGESEQFF | NA | TRBJ2-1 | TRBV11-1 | TRBD2
TGTGCCAGCAGCCCTCGAGGGAGGGGGCGTCACGAGCAGTACTTC | CASSPRGRGRHEQYF | few | TRBJ2-7 | TRBV6-2/TRBV6-3 | NA
TGTGCCAGCAGCGGCCAGGGGAACGCCTACGAGCAGTACTTC | CASSGQGNAYEQYF | few | TRBJ2-7 | TRBV7-2 | NA